Given below is one T cell receptor (beta chain) in context. The data originate from a study of shared clonotypes between healthy human individuals. Assay: immunoSEQ multiplex PCR; the TCRdb copy retains only in-frame clones and omits some. The sample includes 2,100,000 or so clones, 95% seen only once; the top ten take roughly 0.13%. Germline V gene lookup returns CDR1 SGHRS and CDR2 YFSETQ. The CDR3 consists of 11 residues. V lost 8 bases, J lost 7 bases, and 13 bases lay in between. A CD45RA+ naive subset and a CD45RA-negative memory subset were split from CD4+ cells. The source is a man younger than 35 in good health. The sequenced material came from naive CD4+ T cells sorted from blood. Described subset: CD45RA+ positively selected. The chain recombines TRBV5-1 with TRBJ2-7, with a weak D call TRBD2 (5 bases). The CDR3 protein is CARKRCREQYF. The CDR3 DNA reads TGCGCCAGAAAGCGGTGTAGGGAGCAGTACTTC.